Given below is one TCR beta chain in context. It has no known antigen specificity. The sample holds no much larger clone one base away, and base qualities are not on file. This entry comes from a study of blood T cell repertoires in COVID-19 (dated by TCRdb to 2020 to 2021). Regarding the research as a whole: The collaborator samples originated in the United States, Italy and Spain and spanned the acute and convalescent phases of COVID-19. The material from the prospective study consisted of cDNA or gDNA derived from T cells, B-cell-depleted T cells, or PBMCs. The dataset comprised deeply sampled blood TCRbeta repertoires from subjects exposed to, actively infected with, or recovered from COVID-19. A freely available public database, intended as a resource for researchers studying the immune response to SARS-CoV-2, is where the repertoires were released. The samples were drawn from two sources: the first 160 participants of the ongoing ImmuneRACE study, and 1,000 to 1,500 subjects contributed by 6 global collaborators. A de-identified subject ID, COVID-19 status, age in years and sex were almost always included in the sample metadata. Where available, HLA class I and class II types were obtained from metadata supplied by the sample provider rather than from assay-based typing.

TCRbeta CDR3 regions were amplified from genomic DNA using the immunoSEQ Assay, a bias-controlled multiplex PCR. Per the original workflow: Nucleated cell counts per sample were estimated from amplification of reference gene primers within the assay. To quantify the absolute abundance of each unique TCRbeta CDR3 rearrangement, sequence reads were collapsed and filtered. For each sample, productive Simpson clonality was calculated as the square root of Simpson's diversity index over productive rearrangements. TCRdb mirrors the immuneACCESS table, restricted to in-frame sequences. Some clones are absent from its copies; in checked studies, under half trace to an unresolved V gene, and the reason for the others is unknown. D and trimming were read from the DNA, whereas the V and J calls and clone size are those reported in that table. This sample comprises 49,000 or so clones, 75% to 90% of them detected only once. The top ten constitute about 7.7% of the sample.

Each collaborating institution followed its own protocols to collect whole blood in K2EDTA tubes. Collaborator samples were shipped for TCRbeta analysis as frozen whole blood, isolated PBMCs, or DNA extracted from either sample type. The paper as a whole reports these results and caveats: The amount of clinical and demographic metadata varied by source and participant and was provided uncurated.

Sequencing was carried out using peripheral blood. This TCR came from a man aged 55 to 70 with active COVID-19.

DNA sequence: TGTGCCAGTTCCCCTAGGGGCGCCGGGGAGCTGTTTTTT. It encodes CASSPRGAGELFF. Recombination connected TRBV9 to TRBJ2-2; TRBD1 is possibly the D segment (5 matching bases). Including the terminal cysteine and phenylalanine, the CDR3 comprises 13 residues. Of all the DNA, just the CDR3 is kept, 39 bases in frame from base 1. Reading the germline V gene gives CDR1 SGDLS and CDR2 YYNGEE. V loses 8 bases of germline sequence and J loses 6 bases, and the interval between the two ends is 14 bases.